A single sample gave rise to the 27 T cell receptor beta chains below, sequenced in a study of cytomegalovirus exposure and HLA in healthy donors. Primers for the PCR totalled 60 Vbeta and 13 Jbeta. Clones were sequenced by immunoSEQ multiplex PCR, and TCRdb holds only the in-frame ones, with some missing. The sample consists of 150,000 to 200,000 clones, about 80% of them appearing once. The sample consisted of PBMCs. The receptors stem from a man aged 35 to 55 in good health and CMV-seropositive.

This clone showed up just once. The chain uses TRBV30 and TRBJ2-7; 9 bases fit TRBD1. Germline-derived CDR1 and CDR2 are GTSNPN and SVGIG (reference sequence). The CDR3 is 16 residues long. V gave up 1 base and J gave up 2 bases; unmatched junction bases: 9. CDR3 sequence reads: CAWSALGTGRTYEQYF. CDR3 nucleotide sequence: TGTGCCTGGAGTGCCCTAGGGACAGGGAGAACCTACGAGCAGTACTTC.

This chain links TRBV18 with TRBJ1-2; D remains ambiguous. The CDR3 runs 15 residues. Trimming pared 1 base from V and 6 bases from J, leaving 15 bases between. Germline V lookup: CDR1 KGHSH, CDR2 LQKENI. The DNA of the CDR3 is TGTGCCAGCTCACCACTCGAGGTTACAGCGGATGGCTACACCTTC. It encodes CASSPLEVTADGYTF.

The CDR3 loop reads CASSLGGLAGNEQFF. Written as DNA, the CDR3 is TGCGCCAGCAGCTTGGGAGGGCTAGCGGGCAATGAGCAGTTCTTC. The V gene is TRBV5-1, the J gene TRBJ2-1; 8 positions match TRBD2. Looked up from germline, CDR1 is SGHRS and CDR2 is YFSETQ. CDR3 length: 15 amino acids. J was trimmed by 6 bases and V by 0 bases; bases with no gene match: 5.

This clone was seen once. The chain is built from TRBV7-8 and TRBJ2-2, with D unresolved. Trimming left V 1 base short and J 4 bases short, with 10 bases between. This CDR3 contains 15 residues. Germline V lookup: CDR1 SGHVS, CDR2 FQNEAQ. This CDR3 reads CASSLVLPPTGELFF. DNA of the CDR3: TGTGCCAGCAGCTTAGTTCTCCCCCCCACCGGGGAGCTGTTTTTT.

The V gene is TRBV28, the J gene TRBJ1-1; D ambiguous. The CDR3 is made up of 11 amino acids. Germline V gives CDR1 MDHEN, CDR2 SYDVKM. V dropped 7 bases and J dropped 3 bases, with 6 bases sitting between them. CDR3: CASKGDTEAFF. CDR3 nucleotides: TGTGCCAGCAAGGGAGACACTGAAGCTTTCTTT.

This clone was detected only a few times. The junction departs from germline at one end; a sequencing error may be responsible. V and J are TRBV19 and TRBJ2-6; tentative D call: TRBD1 (5 bases). This CDR3 is built from 16 residues. CDR1 and CDR2 from the germline V gene are LNHDA and SQIVND (reference sequence). The CDR3 protein is CASTILRGAGANGLTF. The CDR3 bases are TGTGCCAGTACCATTTTACGTGGCGCTGGGGCCAACGGCCTGACTTTC.

The rearrangement uses TRBV15 and TRBJ1-3; TRBD1 agrees at 8 bases. The CDR3 sequence is 16 residues long. With 1 base clipped from V and 4 bases from J, the junction kept 6 bases outside the gene matches. Germline CDR1 LNHNV, CDR2 YYDKDF (reference sequence). The CDR3 DNA reads as TGTGCCACCAGCAGAGCATGGACAGGGTCGGGAAACACCATATATTTT. It specifies CATSRAWTGSGNTIYF.

This clone was counted between two and nine times. The chain combines TRBV5-1 with TRBJ2-2, with D uncertain. This CDR3 comprises 11 residues. V gave up 5 bases and J gave up 8 bases, with 7 bases separating them. Germline CDR1 is SGHRS and CDR2 is YFSETQ. CDR3 DNA sequence: TGCGCCAGCAGGTTGACAGGGGAGCTGTTTTTT. Translation gives CASRLTGELFF.

The chain couples TRBV29-1 to TRBJ2-5, with TRBD2 matching over 8 bases. With 1 base clipped from V and 4 bases from J, the junction kept 5 bases outside the gene matches. This CDR3 has 14 amino acids. The germline gives CDR1 SQVTM, CDR2 ANQGSEA. The DNA of the CDR3 is TGCAGCGTTGAAGTTAGCGGGAAGGGAGAGACCCAGTACTTC. It encodes CSVEVSGKGETQYF. Drawing the rest from reference TRBV29-1 and TRBJ2-5, the complete variable domain is SAVISQKPSRDICQRGTSLTIQCQVDSQVTMMFWYRQQPGQSLTLIATANQGSEATYESGFVIDKFPISRPNLTFSTLTVSNMSPEDSSIYLCSVEVSGKGETQYFGPGTRLLVL.

This sequence joins TRBV30 and TRBJ2-5; no definite D call. The DNA end is more similar to TRBJ2-7, so the J call may be wrong. The CDR3 sequence is 15 residues long. From germline, CDR1 is GTSNPN and CDR2 SVGIG (reference sequence). In DNA, the CDR3 is TGTGCCTGGAGTGACGAAGCGCTTTTAATTTACGAGCAGTACTTC. Its translation is CAWSDEALLIYEQYF.

This chain connects TRBV2 to TRBJ1-5, with 9 nucleotides matching TRBD1. The germline V gene encodes CDR1 SNHLY and CDR2 FYNNEI. This CDR3 is 15 amino acids long. V lost 4 bases and J lost 1; bases outside the gene matches: 2. The CDR3 loop is CASSGDRGSNQPQHF. The CDR3 coding sequence is TGTGCCAGCAGTGGAGACAGGGGGAGCAATCAGCCCCAGCATTTT. Combining the CDR3 with reference TRBV2 and TRBJ1-5 gives the whole variable domain EPEVTQTPSHQVTQMGQEVILRCVPISNHLYFYWYRQILGQKVEFLVSFYNNEISEKSEIFDDQFSVERPDGSNFTLKIRSTKLEDSAMYFCASSGDRGSNQPQHFGDGTRLSIL.

This clone was observed a few times. This chain connects TRBV9 to TRBJ2-3, with 7 bases aligning to TRBD2. The CDR3 extends over 16 amino acids. Germline lookup yields CDR1 SGDLS and CDR2 YYNGEE. V shed 3 bases and J 2 bases; nucleotides not matched to a gene: 9. In DNA form, the CDR3 reads TGTGCCAGCAGCGCCCGTCCAGCGGGACTCACAGATACGCAGTATTTT. Translated: CASSARPAGLTDTQYF.

This clone was seen more than once but under ten times. The CDR3 is CASSSPDRGLMETQYF. For the CDR3, the DNA is TGTGCCAGCAGCTCGCCCGACAGGGGGCTAATGGAGACCCAGTACTTC. V gene TRBV11-3 combines with J gene TRBJ2-5, with 10 bases that match TRBD1. Germline-derived CDR1 and CDR2 are SGHNT and YENEEA. Trimming cost V 4 bases and J 5 bases; bases outside gene matches: 10. The CDR3 sequence is 16 residues long.

This sequence joins TRBV5-1 and TRBJ2-2; TRBD1 matches 8 bases. The CDR3 extends over 15 amino acids. The V gene end was trimmed by 5 bases and the J gene end by 4 bases; junction bases not matched to a gene: 7. Germline V lookup: CDR1 SGHRS, CDR2 YFSETQ. CDR3 in DNA: TGCGCCAGCAGAGACACAGGGGGGAGCACCGGGGAGCTGTTTTTT. Protein: CASRDTGGSTGELFF.

This chain joins TRBV5-4 and TRBJ2-1; D gene uncertain. The V and J ends lost 0 bases and 9 bases respectively, with 19 bases between them. The CDR3 loop spans 16 amino acids. Germline CDR1 is SGHNT and CDR2 is YYREEE (reference sequence). This chain's CDR3 is CASSLEVVAPSGEQFF. Here the CDR3 DNA reads TGTGCCAGCAGCTTGGAAGTCGTGGCCCCCTCGGGTGAGCAGTTCTTC.

In the case of this clone: This CDR3 is also generated by other DNA sequences in the sample. The rearrangement joins TRBV5-1 to TRBJ2-5, with D perhaps TRBD2 (7 bases). The CDR3 is made up of 14 amino acids. CDR1 is SGHRS and CDR2 is YFSETQ in the germline V gene. V dropped 0 bases and J dropped 5 bases, with 11 bases sitting between them. CDR3 in amino acids: CASSLAGGEETQYF. Written as DNA, the CDR3 is TGCGCCAGCAGCTTGGCGGGGGGCGAGGAGACCCAGTACTTC.

This chain connects TRBV5-1 to TRBJ2-3, with D unclear. Trimming took off 4 bases at V and 3 bases at J, with 9 bases between the two ends. CDR1 is SGHRS and CDR2 is YFSETQ in the germline V gene. The CDR3 is 13 amino acids. The CDR3 coding sequence is TGCGCCAGCAGCATCTTGAGAACAGATACGCAGTATTTT. As protein: CASSILRTDTQYF.

As for this clone: Different DNA sequences within this sample yield the same CDR3. CDR3 DNA sequence: TGTGCCAGTAGTATAGAGGAGTCCTATGGCTACACCTTC. Translating it yields CASSIEESYGYTF. V and J are TRBV19 and TRBJ1-2; no reliable D call. This CDR3 is 13 amino acids long. Germline V gene data show CDR1 as LNHDA and CDR2 as SQIVND (reference sequence). Trimming removed 0 bases at V and 4 bases at J, with 6 bases between.

Of note for this clone: One junction end does not reproduce the germline sequence, and a read error may be involved. The chain is built from TRBV11-2 and TRBJ2-6, with a possible D match to TRBD1 (5 bases). The CDR3 spans 13 residues. Germline V gives CDR1 SGHAT, CDR2 FQNNGV. Written as DNA, the CDR3 is TGTGCCAGCAGCTTTACTGGGGCCAACGGCCTGACTTTC. Protein product: CASSFTGANGLTF.

In its sample, this clone was seen once. The V and J genes are TRBV5-1 and TRBJ2-2; 10 bases agree with TRBD2. This CDR3 is built from 19 residues. The trim removed 0 bases at V and 5 bases at J, leaving 13 bases unmatched. Germline lookup yields CDR1 SGHRS and CDR2 YFSETQ. CDR3 in DNA: TGCGCCAGCAGCTTGGAACCTAGCGGGAGTGACTTGGGTACCGGGGAGCTGTTTTTT. Translating it yields CASSLEPSGSDLGTGELFF.

This chain uses TRBV4-1 with TRBJ1-2; weak D call: TRBD1 (5 bases). Germline assignment: CDR1 MGHRA and CDR2 YSYEKL. Between the trimmed V and J ends, which lost 0 bases and 3 bases, there was a span of 17 bases. CDR3 length equals 17 residues. CDR3 DNA: TGCGCCAGCAGCCAAGAACGGGAGGTGGGGGGTTACTATGGCTACACCTTC. Translated: CASSQEREVGGYYGYTF.

This clone was observed once. The rearrangement uses TRBV6-5 and TRBJ1-5, with 7 nucleotides matching TRBD1. CDR1 MNHEY and CDR2 SVGAGI come from the germline V gene. V lost 5 bases, J lost 1 base, and 2 bases stayed unmatched. CDR3 length: 14 residues. CDR3 sequence reads: CASSTDRSNQPQHF. The CDR3 DNA reads as TGTGCCAGCAGTACGGACAGGAGCAATCAGCCCCAGCATTTT.

This chain uses TRBV6-1 with TRBJ2-1, with a weak D call TRBD2 (6 bases). The CDR3 totals 17 residues. Germline CDR1 reads MNHNS; CDR2 reads SASEGT. The V gene lost 3 bases and the J gene lost 4 bases, with 19 bases spanning the gap. The chain's CDR3 is CASSERVSGDGYNEQFF. The CDR3 bases are TGTGCCAGCAGTGAGCGGGTTAGCGGAGATGGGTACAATGAGCAGTTCTTC.

The J gene is TRBJ2-1, the V gene TRBV1; TRBD2 was called by the table and not checked on the DNA. TRBV1 is recorded as a pseudogene. This CDR3 is 17 amino acids long. As DNA, the CDR3 is TGCACCAGCAGCCAAGACAGCGACTGTCGATACTACAATGAGCAGTTCTTC. Protein: CTSSQDSDCRYYNEQFF.

The CDR3 DNA sequence: TGTGCCAGCAGCGTGGGGAGTAGCGGAAGCTCCTACGAGCAGTACTTC. Translating it yields CASSVGSSGSSYEQYF. The rearrangement uses TRBV9 and TRBJ2-7; D may be TRBD2 (6 bases). CDR1 and CDR2 (germline): SGDLS, YYNGEE. The CDR3 has 16 residues. The V and J ends lost 2 bases and 0 bases respectively, with 15 bases between them.

The rearrangement uses TRBV11-3 and TRBJ2-7, with a tentative D call TRBD1 (6 bases). Germline V gene lookup returns CDR1 SGHNT and CDR2 YENEEA. V lost 1 base, J lost 6 bases, and 16 bases lay in between. The CDR3 has 15 amino acids. The chain's CDR3 is CASSLGGSGTFEQYF. The CDR3 DNA follows: TGTGCCAGCAGCTTAGGTGGGTCCGGGACATTCGAGCAGTACTTC.

This clone was seen just once. The chain combines TRBV5-6 with TRBJ2-7, with 8 bases fitting TRBD2. CDR1 is SGHDT, CDR2 YYEEEE, per germline. V dropped 4 bases and J dropped 2; count of bases not matched to a gene: 8. CDR3 size: 15 residues. CDR3 bases: TGTGCCAGCAGCGGCCGACTAGCGCAACCCTACGAGCAGTACTTC. Protein sequence: CASSGRLAQPYEQYF.